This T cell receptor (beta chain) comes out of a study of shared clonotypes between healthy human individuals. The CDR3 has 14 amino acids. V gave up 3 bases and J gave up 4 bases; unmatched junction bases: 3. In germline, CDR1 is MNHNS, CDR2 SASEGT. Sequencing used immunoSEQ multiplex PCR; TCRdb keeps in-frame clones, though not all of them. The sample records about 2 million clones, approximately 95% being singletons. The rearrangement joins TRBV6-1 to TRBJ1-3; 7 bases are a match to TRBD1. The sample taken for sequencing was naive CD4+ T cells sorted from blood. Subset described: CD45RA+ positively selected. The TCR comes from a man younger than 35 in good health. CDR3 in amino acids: CASSDSGQGNTIYF. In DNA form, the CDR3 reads TGTGCCAGCAGTGACTCGGGACAGGGAAACACCATATATTTT.